The rows below give T cell receptor beta chains drawn from one sample of a study of T cell responses to AZD1222 COVID-19 vaccine. Here immunoSEQ multiplex PCR was the method, and the copy in TCRdb shows in-frame clones only, minus some. The table includes around 130,000 clones, 85% to 95% detected once. Sequences were derived from peripheral blood, sampled on day 0 of AZD1222 vaccination. These receptors were collected from an adult in good health. Each CDR3 is given with its conserved first and last residue. Each record gives: D gene, clone size, J gene, V gene, CDR3 DNA, CDR3 protein. A D gene is named only where the DNA matches it firmly. Expanded clones are given a class, and other clones once, few, many or no size at all.

TRBD2 | - | TRBJ2-1 | TRBV6-5 | TGTGCCAGCAGTCATAGCGGGATTTTCTACAATGAGCAGTTCTTC | CASSHSGIFYNEQFF
TRBD2 | - | TRBJ2-7 | TRBV2 | TGTGCCAGCAGTGAATTGCGGGAGTTCCCCTACGAGCAGTACTTC | CASSELREFPYEQYF
- | few | TRBJ1-4 | TRBV7-9 | TGTGCCAGCAGCGCCACAGCGGTGGCTAATGAAAAACTGTTTTTT | CASSATAVANEKLFF
TRBD2 | - | TRBJ2-5 | TRBV2 | TGTGCCAGCAGTGAGAGCGGGGGCAGCTGGGAGACCCAGTACTTC | CASSESGGSWETQYF
TRBD1 | - | TRBJ1-2 | TRBV7-2 | TGTGCCAGCAGCTTAGTACCCCCTGACAGGGGGCTTGCTGGCTACACCTTC | CASSLVPPDRGLAGYTF
TRBD2 | - | TRBJ2-7 | TRBV6-5 | TGTGCCAGCAGTTACGGGGCGGCGGGAGGCGCCTACGAGCAGTACTTC | CASSYGAAGGAYEQYF
- | - | TRBJ1-5 | TRBV28 | TGTGCTTCTTATTCGTGGGGGGATATGGGTCAGCCCCAGCATTTT | CASYSWGDMGQPQHF
- | - | TRBJ2-7 | TRBV5-8 | TGTGCCAGCAGCTTGGGGGGGGTAGCGTGGAGATGGGACGAGCAGTACTTC | CASSLGGVAWRWDEQYF
TRBD1 | - | TRBJ1-4 | TRBV5-6 | TGTGCCAGCAGCTTGAGGGACAGCAAAAAACTGTTTTTT | CASSLRDSKKLFF
- | - | TRBJ2-1 | TRBV19 | TGTGCCAGTACAGGCCTAGCTTCGAACAATGAGCAGTTCTTC | CASTGLASNNEQFF
- | - | TRBJ2-7 | TRBV2 | TGTGCCAGCGGAGGGCGGAGTTTGAACGAGCAGTACTTC | CASGGRSLNEQYF
- | - | TRBJ1-5 | TRBV12-5 | TGTGCTAGTGGTTTGAGTCAGCCCCAGCATTTT | CASGLSQPQHF
TRBD2 | few | TRBJ2-7 | TRBV7-9 | TGTGCCAGCAGCCCCCGGACCGGGACTAGCGGGAGAGGCGAGCAGTACTTC | CASSPRTGTSGRGEQYF
- | once | TRBJ1-2 | TRBV19 | TGTGCCAGTAGTATAGGGGACCGATACTATGGCTACACCTTC | CASSIGDRYYGYTF
- | - | TRBJ1-4 | TRBV30 | TGTGCCTGGAGTCGGGTGGGTCAGGGGCCCTCGTGGGGTGAAAAACTGTTTTTT | CAWSRVGQGPSWGEKLFF
- | once | TRBJ2-5 | TRBV18 | TGTGCCAGCTCACCAGTAGGACCCCGGGAGACCCAGTACTTC | CASSPVGPRETQYF
- | - | TRBJ2-4 | TRBV5-1 | TGCGCCAGCGCTAGAGAGGCGAGAGACATTCAGTACTTC | CASAREARDIQYF
- | - | TRBJ2-7 | TRBV28 | TGTGCCAGCAGTTTATACCCATACGAGCAGTACTTC | CASSLYPYEQYF
TRBD1 | - | TRBJ1-5 | TRBV2 | TGTGCCAGCAGTCTACAGGGGGTTGGAAATCAGCCCCAGCATTTT | CASSLQGVGNQPQHF
- | once | TRBJ2-3 | TRBV21-1 | TGTGCCAGCAGCAGAACCACCCCGGGACACCTAGATACGCAGTATTTT | CASSRTTPGHLDTQYF
TRBD2 | - | TRBJ2-1 | TRBV13 | TGTGCCAGCAGCTTACTATCTAGGGGGGTGATTAGCGGGAGCCCCTACAATGAGCAGTTCTTC | CASSLLSRGVISGSPYNEQFF
- | - | TRBJ2-1 | TRBV6-5 | TGTGCCAGCAGTTACTCTGAGGTTTTTTCCTACAATGAGCAGTTCTTC | CASSYSEVFSYNEQFF
- | - | TRBJ2-3 | TRBV19 | TGTGCCAGTAGCCAAACAGGGAGTATAACAGATACGCAGTATTTT | CASSQTGSITDTQYF
- | - | TRBJ2-2 | TRBV5-1 | TGCGCCAGCAGCTTGGCGGCCACCGGGGAGCTGTTTTTT | CASSLAATGELFF